Presented here are 26 T cell receptor beta chains from one specimen sequenced in a study of cytomegalovirus exposure and HLA in healthy donors. The PCR had 60 Vbeta and 13 Jbeta primers. Sequencing used immunoSEQ multiplex PCR; TCRdb keeps in-frame clones, though not all of them. The sample contains around 110,000 clones, roughly 80% of which appear only once. The sample comprised PBMCs. The receptors stem from a man between 40 and 49 years old in good health and CMV-seronegative.

This rearrangement joins TRBV11-2 to TRBJ2-5, with a possible D match to TRBD2 (7 bases). This CDR3 has 17 amino acids. Germline-derived CDR1 and CDR2 are SGHAT and FQNNGV. Between the trimmed V and J ends, which lost 4 bases and 5 bases, there was a span of 23 bases. The CDR3 bases are TGTGCCAGCAGCTCGATCGAGGGCGGGGGCTCTTTTGAGACCCAGTACTTC. This codes for CASSSIEGGGSFETQYF.

This clone was counted only a few times. This sequence joins TRBV5-4 and TRBJ2-3; 8 bases match TRBD2. This CDR3 is built from 16 residues. The germline V gene encodes CDR1 SGHNT and CDR2 YYREEE (reference sequence). V gave up 4 bases and J gave up 1 base; unmatched junction bases: 8. This CDR3 is CASSRGGRGGTDTQYF. The CDR3 region has the DNA TGTGCCAGCAGCCGGGGGGGGCGGGGAGGCACAGATACGCAGTATTTT.

J is TRBJ2-4 and V is TRBV7-2, with TRBD2 matching 8 bases. The CDR3 loop spans 14 amino acids. V was clipped by 3 bases and J by 4 bases; unmatched bases: 2. CDR1 SGHTA and CDR2 FQGNSA come from the germline V gene. The CDR3 bases are TGTGCCAGCAGCTTCGGGGGGGCTAAAAACATTCAGTACTTC. Encoded protein: CASSFGGAKNIQYF.

J is TRBJ2-1 and V is TRBV7-6; the match to TRBD2 covers 9 bases. Germline V gene lookup returns CDR1 SGHVS and CDR2 FNYEAQ. Unmatched junction bases numbered 11, after V lost 5 bases and J lost 9 bases. The CDR3 sequence is 15 residues long. The CDR3 DNA sequence: TGTGCCAGCAGCAGCAATGCGGGGGGGCGGTCTGAGCAGTTCTTC. Its translation is CASSSNAGGRSEQFF.

This chain links TRBV27 with TRBJ2-7, with TRBD1 matching 7 bases. Germline lookup yields CDR1 MNHEY and CDR2 SMNVEV (reference sequence). The trim removed 4 bases at V and 1 base at J, leaving 10 bases unmatched. The CDR3 spans 16 residues. The CDR3 sequence: CASSSIRGGISYEQYF. CDR3 DNA sequence: TGTGCCAGCAGTTCGATACGAGGGGGCATTTCCTACGAGCAGTACTTC.

V usage is TRBV29-1 and J usage is TRBJ2-1, with TRBD2 matching 11 bases. CDR1 SQVTM and CDR2 ANQGSEA come from the germline V gene. CDR3 size: 18 residues. V trimming: 3 bases; J trimming: 7 bases; junction bases outside the gene matches: 17. The CDR3 DNA is TGCAGCGTTGACGGGATAGCGGGGGGGCAGGGTCTTAGAAATGAGCAGTTCTTC. Translated, it gives CSVDGIAGGQGLRNEQFF.

The V call is TRBV5-1, the J call TRBJ2-3, with TRBD1 matching over 7 bases. CDR1 is SGHRS, CDR2 YFSETQ, per germline. The J segment lost 0 bases and the V segment lost 3 bases, leaving 4 bases of the junction unmatched. The CDR3 is 15 amino acids. This chain's CDR3 is CASSWQQGSTDTQYF. The CDR3 DNA reads as TGCGCCAGCAGCTGGCAACAGGGGAGCACAGATACGCAGTATTTT.

In DNA, the CDR3 is TGTGCCAGCAGTGACCCAGGCAGGGGACCACCCTACGAGCAGTACTTC. Protein: CASSDPGRGPPYEQYF. The gene calls are TRBV2 and TRBJ2-7, with TRBD1 as a possible D gene (6 bases). CDR1 is SNHLY, CDR2 FYNNEI, per germline. This CDR3 has 16 amino acids. V lost 3 bases to trimming and J lost 2 bases, with 17 bases between them.

This clone was counted once. The rearrangement joins TRBV19 to TRBJ1-1, with TRBD1 matching 10 bases. The CDR3 loop spans 12 amino acids. V dropped 7 bases and J dropped 6; count of bases not matched to a gene: 2. The germline V gene encodes CDR1 LNHDA and CDR2 SQIVND (reference sequence). The CDR3 is CASMGQGPEAFF. In DNA, the CDR3 is TGTGCCAGTATGGGACAGGGGCCTGAAGCTTTCTTT.

The V call is TRBV2, the J call TRBJ1-4; D unclear. CDR3 length equals 14 residues. Trimming removed 8 bases at V and 5 bases at J, with 15 bases between. Germline CDR1 SNHLY, CDR2 FYNNEI. The CDR3 reads CASRLRTGNEKLFF. The CDR3 DNA follows: TGTGCCAGCCGCCTTCGGACGGGGAATGAAAAACTGTTTTTT.

V gene TRBV4-2 combines with J gene TRBJ1-4, with 9 bases aligning to TRBD1. The CDR3 loop spans 14 amino acids. With 1 base clipped from V and 6 bases from J, the junction kept 0 bases outside the gene matches. Germline V gene lookup returns CDR1 LGHNA and CDR2 YNFKEQ. This chain's CDR3 is CASSQGTGDEKLFF. The CDR3 bases are TGTGCCAGCAGCCAAGGGACAGGGGATGAAAAACTGTTTTTT.

This clone was recorded once. V usage is TRBV5-1 and J usage is TRBJ1-1; D is ambiguous. The V gene's germline CDR1 is SGHRS and CDR2 YFSETQ. The CDR3 spans 13 residues. V lost 0 bases and J lost 7, with 10 bases in between. The CDR3 DNA follows: TGCGCCAGCAGCTTGGTGCTGGGAGGTGAAGCTTTCTTT. Translating gives CASSLVLGGEAFF.

The chain couples TRBV28 to TRBJ1-1; a possible D gene is TRBD1 (5 bases). V was trimmed by 8 bases and J by 0 bases, leaving 13 bases between them. CDR1 and CDR2 (germline): MDHEN, SYDVKM. The CDR3 contains 14 residues. The CDR3 spells CASQTVVMNTEAFF. Here the CDR3 DNA reads TGTGCCAGCCAGACAGTCGTTATGAACACTGAAGCTTTCTTT.

This clone was seen just once. The gene calls are TRBV5-1 and TRBJ1-1; a possible D gene is TRBD1 (5 bases). V lost 0 bases, J lost 1 base, and 10 bases lay in between. Germline V lookup: CDR1 SGHRS, CDR2 YFSETQ. The CDR3 sequence is 15 residues long. The CDR3 reads CASSLGGRENTEAFF. CDR3 sequence (DNA): TGCGCCAGCAGCTTGGGGGGCAGGGAGAACACTGAAGCTTTCTTT.

V and J are TRBV7-9 and TRBJ1-3, with D possibly matching TRBD1 (5 bases). Trimming removed 4 bases at V and 8 bases at J, with 15 bases between. CDR3 length: 14 amino acids. The germline V gene encodes CDR1 SEHNR and CDR2 FQNEAQ (reference sequence). The CDR3 region is CASSYSGERDTIYF. The CDR3 nucleotides are TGTGCCAGCAGCTACTCGGGGGAACGGGACACCATATATTTT. The full variable domain, in which reference TRBV7-9 and TRBJ1-3 provide the parts outside the CDR3, is DTGVSQNPRHKITKRGQNVTFRCDPISEHNRLYWYRQTLGQGPEFLTYFQNEAQLEKSRLLSDRFSAERPKGSFSTLEIQRTEQGDSAMYLCASSYSGERDTIYFGEGSWLTVV.

This clone was recorded at least ten times. The genes are TRBV4-2 and TRBJ2-3; possible D gene TRBD2, 7 bases. Germline V CDR1 and CDR2: LGHNA, YNFKEQ. Trimming cost V 0 bases and J 4 bases, with 14 bases left between them. The CDR3 spans 16 residues. CDR3 DNA sequence: TGTGCCAGCAGCCAAGATTCGAAGGGGGGGCCAGATACGCAGTATTTT. It is translated as CASSQDSKGGPDTQYF.

V and J are TRBV5-5 and TRBJ2-5; 12 bases line up with TRBD2. V was clipped by 2 bases and J by 5 bases; unmatched bases: 7. This CDR3 has 16 residues. CDR1 and CDR2 from the germline V gene are SGHKS and YYEKEE (reference sequence). CDR3 sequence (DNA): TGTGCCAGCAGCTTTCGACTAGCGGGGGATGGGGAGACCCAGTACTTC. Protein product: CASSFRLAGDGETQYF.

This clone occurred a few times. The chain combines TRBV19 with TRBJ1-2, with D tentatively TRBD1 (5 bases). Germline V gene data show CDR1 as LNHDA and CDR2 as SQIVND (reference sequence). The CDR3 has 13 residues. Trimming removed 3 bases from V and 6 bases from J, with 11 bases in between. Written as DNA, the CDR3 is TGTGCCAGTAGTATTAAGGGGTGGCATGGCTACACCTTC. Residues: CASSIKGWHGYTF.

The V gene is TRBV29-1, the J gene TRBJ2-7, with D possibly matching TRBD2 (5 bases). Germline CDR1 reads SQVTM; CDR2 reads ANQGSEA. Trimming took 6 bases from V and 6 from J, leaving 12 bases between them. CDR3 length equals 11 residues. This chain's CDR3 is CSVEEGPEQYF. CDR3 nucleotide sequence: TGCAGCGTGGAGGAAGGTCCCGAGCAGTACTTC.

The chain carries TRBV9 and TRBJ2-7; perhaps TRBD2 as D (5 bases). Trimming removed 4 bases from V and 4 bases from J, with 12 bases in between. The CDR3 runs to 13 residues. Germline loops: CDR1 SGDLS, CDR2 YYNGEE. The CDR3 reads CASSSPEGYEQYF. The CDR3 nucleotides read TGTGCCAGCAGCTCCCCTGAGGGATACGAGCAGTACTTC.

This clone is a singleton in its sample. The chain employs TRBV21-1 and TRBJ2-3; the table's D gene call, TRBD1, was not cross checked with the DNA. TRBV21-1 is reported as a pseudogene. The length of the CDR3 is 17 residues. Written as DNA, the CDR3 is TGTGCCAGCAGCCCCCATCAAGGGGAACGTCGCACAGATACGCAGTATTTT. Residues: CASSPHQGERRTDTQYF.

This chain links TRBV6-5 with TRBJ2-3; 8 bases are shared with TRBD2. The CDR3 length is 13 residues. Germline lookup yields CDR1 MNHEY and CDR2 SVGAGI. J was trimmed by 6 bases and V by 7 bases; bases with no gene match: 6. The CDR3 spells CASTVAGSDTQYF. CDR3 DNA sequence: TGTGCCAGCACTGTAGCGGGGTCGGATACGCAGTATTTT.

The chain carries TRBV7-9 and TRBJ2-7; weak D call: TRBD2 (5 bases). Germline V gene lookup returns CDR1 SEHNR and CDR2 FQNEAQ (reference sequence). This CDR3 is built from 14 residues. V was pared by 1 base and J by 4 bases, with 11 bases between. For the CDR3, the DNA is TGTGCCAGCAGCTTAGGGAACACGGGGTACGAGCAGTACTTC. It encodes CASSLGNTGYEQYF.

The chain carries TRBV4-2 and TRBJ1-6; 7 positions match TRBD1. V shed 6 bases, J shed 9 bases, and the junction held 11 bases outside the gene matches. CDR3 length: 15 amino acids. CDR1 is LGHNA, CDR2 YNFKEQ, per germline. CDR3 protein: CASSLTGEGASPLHF. The CDR3 bases are TGTGCCAGCAGTCTAACAGGGGAAGGTGCTTCACCCCTCCACTTT.

The CDR3 is CASSPPGQGPEQYF. The CDR3 nucleotides are TGTGCCAGCAGCCCCCCAGGACAGGGCCCCGAGCAGTACTTC. This chain uses TRBV11-2 with TRBJ2-7; TRBD1 aligns across 8 bases. The CDR3 extends over 14 amino acids. V lost 5 bases to trimming and J lost 6 bases; unmatched junction nucleotides: 9. Germline CDR1 reads SGHAT; CDR2 reads FQNNGV.

This sequence joins TRBV10-1 and TRBJ2-2, with 10 bases that match TRBD2. J lost 0 bases, V lost 0 bases, and 1 base had no gene match. The germline V gene encodes CDR1 WNHNN and CDR2 SYGVQD (reference sequence). The CDR3 has 17 residues. CDR3 bases: TGCGCCAGCAGTGAGTCCCTAGCGGGGGCGAACACCGGGGAGCTGTTTTTT. It yields the protein CASSESLAGANTGELFF.